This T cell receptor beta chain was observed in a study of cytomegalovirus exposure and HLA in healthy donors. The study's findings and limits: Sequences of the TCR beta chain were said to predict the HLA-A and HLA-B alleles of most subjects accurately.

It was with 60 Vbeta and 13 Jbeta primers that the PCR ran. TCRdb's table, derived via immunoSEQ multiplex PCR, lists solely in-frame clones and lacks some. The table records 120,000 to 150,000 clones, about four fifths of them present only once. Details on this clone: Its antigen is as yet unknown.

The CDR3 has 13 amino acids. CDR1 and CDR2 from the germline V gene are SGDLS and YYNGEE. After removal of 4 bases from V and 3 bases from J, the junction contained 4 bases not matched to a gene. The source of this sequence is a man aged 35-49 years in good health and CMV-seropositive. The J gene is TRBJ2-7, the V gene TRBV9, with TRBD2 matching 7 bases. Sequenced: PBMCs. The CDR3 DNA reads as TGTGCCAGCAGCCGGGACTATGGCTACGAGCAGTACTTC. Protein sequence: CASSRDYGYEQYF.